A selection of T cell receptor beta chains follows, all from one sample in a study of identical twins. TCRdb used MiXCR to reprocess the 5' RACE reads, holding one entry per CDR3 protein. The data show about 520,000 distinct CDR3 sequences, roughly 21% seen once. These records were also assigned to another study, of T cells expressing NK-cell markers.

Material for sequencing was CD4+ T cells sorted from blood. These receptors all come from a young woman in good health. The conserved cysteine and the conserved F or W are not part of the CDR3 here. Expanded clones get a size class; other rows say once, few or many, or leave the size out.

clone_size j_call v_call cdr3_aa
NA TRBJ2-5 TRBV12-5 ASGAGPLQETQY
NA TRBJ2-7 TRBV5-5 ASSLAVGQYEQY
NA TRBJ1-4 TRBV20-1 SARDLGGSEKLF
NA TRBJ2-4 TRBV5-1 ACSLRVGGRENIQY
few TRBJ2-5 TRBV5-1 ASRRDFQETQY
NA TRBJ2-1 TRBV10-3 AITGQISYNEQF
few TRBJ2-1 TRBV6-5 ASSYGGLALDEQF
NA TRBJ2-3 TRBV6-5 ASRGTSGGLADTQY
few TRBJ2-2 TRBV12-3/TRBV12-4 ASKDHTNTGELF
few TRBJ2-5 TRBV20-1 SARAGQVAGGPGETQY
few TRBJ2-7 TRBV20-1 SAAGQGLNEQY
many TRBJ2-3 TRBV20-1 STRGTGGRDTQY
many TRBJ1-1 TRBV5-5 ASSSGANTEAF
few TRBJ2-5 TRBV20-1 SAGRIGETQY
NA TRBJ2-4 TRBV29-1 SVDLAGGNIQY
NA TRBJ1-1 TRBV12-3/TRBV12-4 ASSPTGDIAEAF
NA TRBJ2-7 TRBV12-3/TRBV12-4 ASSPRNGPSEQY
NA TRBJ2-1 TRBV29-1 SVVGTSGSGWEQF
few TRBJ2-1 TRBV7-2 ASSLFHSEQF
NA TRBJ1-5 TRBV20-1 SARFLGQGVSNQPQH
NA TRBJ2-6 TRBV25-1 ASSSNSAWGAGANVLT
NA TRBJ2-7 TRBV11-2 ASSGGPGAYEQY
many TRBJ2-1 TRBV29-1 SVAPGSDEQF
few TRBJ2-3 TRBV20-1 SVNGGVTDTQY
many TRBJ2-2 TRBV4-3 ASSLERVNTGELF
NA TRBJ2-3 TRBV6-2/TRBV6-3 ASSLFRAGPITDTQY
many TRBJ2-5 TRBV29-1 SVEDLAIQETQY
NA TRBJ1-2 TRBV20-1 SATPGGLGNYGYT
many TRBJ2-5 TRBV12-3/TRBV12-4 ASCDRGGVPQETQY
NA TRBJ2-3 TRBV7-2 ASSLRVAGGSDTQY
few TRBJ1-1 TRBV25-1 ASSHPLNTEAF
NA TRBJ1-1 TRBV12-3/TRBV12-4 ASSWRFLTEAF
few TRBJ2-1 TRBV11-2 ASSSGTSGRGQF
NA TRBJ2-3 TRBV5-1 ASSSDRLSTQY
few TRBJ2-7 TRBV6-1 ASSEGLADSSYEQY
NA TRBJ1-5 TRBV15 ATSRDRASNQPQH
few TRBJ2-7 TRBV29-1 SVTPVGRGPYEQY
few TRBJ1-2 TRBV12-3/TRBV12-4 ASKAGSGGYT
few TRBJ1-2 TRBV12-3/TRBV12-4 ASSSGYNYGYT
NA TRBJ2-7 TRBV29-1 SVDGPGDEQY
NA TRBJ2-3 TRBV10-3 AISEQLAGASTDTQY
NA TRBJ1-1 TRBV2 ASSLDTVGAF
NA TRBJ1-1 TRBV29-1 SGGHLNTEAF
NA TRBJ2-7 TRBV7-6 ATGAAHSYEQY
NA TRBJ2-3 TRBV12-3/TRBV12-4 ASSLISGGADTQY
few TRBJ1-5 TRBV7-9 ASSLSDTGWNQPQH
many TRBJ2-7 TRBV20-1 SAALTSGIVSYEQY
NA TRBJ2-5 TRBV27 ASSFRGGVSGTQY
NA TRBJ2-3 TRBV20-1 SGRSTDTQY
many TRBJ1-2 TRBV20-1 SASRQGNGYT
NA TRBJ2-1 TRBV6-2/TRBV6-3 AAGPLGRDSFNEQF
NA TRBJ1-3 TRBV7-9 ASRSSSGNTIY
few TRBJ2-1 TRBV5-6 ASSLRAGDGNEQF
NA TRBJ2-1 TRBV5-1 ASSLVEVAGDEQF
few TRBJ2-1 TRBV20-1 SASGRSYNEQF
few TRBJ2-7 TRBV10-2 ASTSLGLPSYEQY